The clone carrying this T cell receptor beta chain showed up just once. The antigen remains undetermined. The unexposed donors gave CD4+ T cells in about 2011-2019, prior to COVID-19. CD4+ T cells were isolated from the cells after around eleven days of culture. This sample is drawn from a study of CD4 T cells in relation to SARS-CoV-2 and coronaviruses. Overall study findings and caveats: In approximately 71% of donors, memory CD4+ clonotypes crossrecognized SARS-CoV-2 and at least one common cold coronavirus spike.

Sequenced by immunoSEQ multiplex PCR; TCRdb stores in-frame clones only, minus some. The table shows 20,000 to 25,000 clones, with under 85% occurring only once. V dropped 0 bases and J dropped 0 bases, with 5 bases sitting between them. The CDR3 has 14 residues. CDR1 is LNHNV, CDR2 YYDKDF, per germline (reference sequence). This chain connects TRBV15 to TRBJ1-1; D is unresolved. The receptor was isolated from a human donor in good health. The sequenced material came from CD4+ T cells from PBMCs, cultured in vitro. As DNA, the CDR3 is TGTGCCACCAGCAGAGATCCCGTGAACACTGAAGCTTTCTTT. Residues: CATSRDPVNTEAFF.